Shown below are 21 T cell receptor beta chains from a single sample sequenced in a study of CXCR3-negative and CXCR3-positive naive CD8 T cells. Study outcomes and limitations: Hydrophobicity of TRB CDR3s was greater in CXCR3-positive naive cells than in CXCR3-negative naive cells.

No antigen is known for these receptors. Through 5' RACE with UMI labels, the TRB cDNA libraries were prepared. From the 5' RACE reads, TCRdb lists one entry per CDR3 protein and no DNA. This sample's clone table lists about 89,000 distinct CDR3 sequences. The sample consisted of naive CXCR3+ CD8+ T cells from blood. Described subset: CD45RO-CCR7+CD27+CD95- naive CD8+ T cells expressing CXCR3 (TNR3+). The receptor set was obtained from a human donor in good health. Some clones in this sample may be carry-over from other donors' samples.

The genes are TRBV23-1 and TRBJ2-1; the D call from TCRdb, TRBD2, cannot be confirmed without DNA. TRBV23-1 falls under the ORF class, with uncertain function. The CDR3 has 16 amino acids. This CDR3 reads CASSQPLAGGPYEQFF.

The CDR3 reads CASSRLMGARYEQYF. The V gene is TRBV21-1, the J gene TRBJ2-7; the TCRdb D gene call, TRBD1, has no DNA to confirm it. TRBV21-1 is designated a pseudogene. The CDR3 runs to 15 residues.

The genes are TRBV7-3 and TRBJ1-1; TCRdb's D call, TRBD1, is unchecked because there is no DNA. Germline loops: CDR1 SGHTA, CDR2 FQGTGA. The CDR3 extends over 17 amino acids. CDR3 sequence: CASSLMVGGRLTTEAFF.

The chain combines TRBV5-1 with TRBJ2-2; TCRdb's assignment of TRBD2 cannot be checked, as there is no DNA. Germline values: CDR1 SGHRS, CDR2 YFSETQ. This CDR3 has 15 amino acids. CDR3 protein: CASSSTSEYAGELFF.

The V gene is TRBV4-3, the J gene TRBJ1-1. The CDR3 has 11 amino acids. From germline, CDR1 is LGHNA and CDR2 YSLEER. Here the CDR3 reads CASSQGAEAFF.

The rearrangement joins TRBV29-1 to TRBJ2-5; the D gene TCRdb calls, TRBD2, cannot be checked with no DNA. The germline V gene has CDR1 SQVTM and CDR2 ANQGSEA. The CDR3 is made up of 18 amino acids. CDR3 loop: CSVVLTETSGGLQETQYF.

This chain connects TRBV27 to TRBJ1-1; TCRdb's D call of TRBD1 is untestable without DNA. The CDR3 covers 13 residues. In germline, CDR1 is MNHEY, CDR2 SMNVEV (reference sequence). CDR3 sequence reads: CASSFTGNTEAFF.

The chain uses TRBV29-1 and TRBJ2-1; TCRdb's assignment of TRBD1 cannot be checked, as there is no DNA. Germline V lookup: CDR1 SQVTM, CDR2 ANQGSEA. This CDR3 has 11 residues. CDR3: CTYGGNNEQFF.

The genes are TRBV19 and TRBJ1-5; TCRdb's assignment of TRBD1 cannot be checked, as there is no DNA. The length of the CDR3 is 14 residues. Germline lookup yields CDR1 LNHDA and CDR2 SQIVND (reference sequence). The CDR3 is CASSRDGWNQPQHF.

The chain couples TRBV28 to TRBJ2-7; the D gene TCRdb calls, TRBD1, cannot be checked with no DNA. From germline, CDR1 is MDHEN and CDR2 SYDVKM. This CDR3 has 14 residues. The CDR3 is CASSLMSRGDEQYF.

CDR3 in amino acids: CAWDSSYNEQFF. The chain joins TRBV30 to TRBJ2-1; TCRdb names TRBD1, which stays unverified in the absence of DNA. The CDR3 consists of 12 residues. From germline, CDR1 is GTSNPN and CDR2 SVGIG (reference sequence).

This chain joins TRBV28 and TRBJ1-1. From germline, CDR1 is MDHEN and CDR2 SYDVKM. The CDR3 contains 12 residues. The CDR3 spells CASSFANTEAFF.

The CDR3 here is CASSLEGSGSYEQYF. The chain joins TRBV7-9 to TRBJ2-7. The CDR3 is 15 residues long. Germline lookup yields CDR1 SEHNR and CDR2 FQNEAQ (reference sequence).

This chain links TRBV29-1 with TRBJ1-1. CDR3 size: 14 residues. Germline lookup yields CDR1 SQVTM and CDR2 ANQGSEA. The CDR3 here is CSVDRLRGTEGAFF. The variable domain in full, completed from reference TRBV29-1 and TRBJ1-1, reads SAVISQKPSRDICQRGTSLTIQCQVDSQVTMMFWYRQQPGQSLTLIATANQGSEATYESGFVIDKFPISRPNLTFSTLTVSNMSPEDSSIYLCSVDRLRGTEGAFFGQGTRLTVV.

The J gene is TRBJ2-7, the V gene TRBV20-1. The CDR3 is 12 residues long. Germline V gene data show CDR1 as DFQATT and CDR2 as SNEGSKA (reference sequence). The CDR3 protein is CSASADTYEQYF.

This chain uses TRBV7-3 with TRBJ1-1; TCRdb gives TRBD1 as the D gene, but with no DNA this cannot be confirmed. The germline CDR1 and CDR2 sequences are SGHTA and FQGTGA. The CDR3 has 15 residues. CDR3 in amino acids: CASSLAGTSNTEAFF.

The rearrangement joins TRBV29-1 to TRBJ2-1; the TCRdb D gene call, TRBD2, has no DNA to confirm it. CDR3 length: 15 amino acids. Germline-derived CDR1 and CDR2 are SQVTM and ANQGSEA. CDR3 region: CSVVPSGCSYNEQFF.

The V gene is TRBV4-3, the J gene TRBJ2-2; the TRBD2 assignment by TCRdb is unverifiable without DNA. This CDR3 contains 19 residues. In germline, CDR1 is LGHNA, CDR2 YSLEER. This chain's CDR3 is CASGQDYPPSGGATGELFF.

V usage is TRBV29-1 and J usage is TRBJ2-5; without DNA, the TCRdb call of TRBD1 cannot be checked. The CDR3 is made up of 14 amino acids. Germline V gene lookup returns CDR1 SQVTM and CDR2 ANQGSEA. The CDR3 is CSVEDRDRQETQYF.

The rearrangement links TRBV15 to TRBJ2-1; TCRdb indicates TRBD1, and absent DNA this call remains unverified. The CDR3 totals 17 residues. Germline V CDR1 and CDR2: LNHNV, YYDKDF (reference sequence). The CDR3 spells CATSRHADRESYNEQFF.

The CDR3 sequence is CASSPYGLGAETQYF. The chain employs TRBV7-9 and TRBJ2-5; the TRBD1 assignment by TCRdb is unverifiable without DNA. The CDR3 totals 15 residues. The germline CDR1 and CDR2 sequences are SEHNR and FQNEAQ (reference sequence).